These T cell receptor beta chains were read from a single sample in a study of T cells in Graves' hyperthyroidism and ophthalmopathy. Via MiXCR, TCRdb re-called the multiplex PCR reads, giving one row per CDR3 protein. The sample consists of just over 550,000 distinct CDR3 sequences, roughly 46% of them appearing once. Sequencing was performed on peripheral blood or thyroid tissue (not recorded which). The receptors stem from a woman under 30 with Graves' hyperthyroidism. Both conserved end residues are part of each CDR3. D genes are given only for firm matches. Size tells how often a clone was seen (once, few, many) or the class of an expanded clone, and some rows leave it out.

NA,TRBV6-6,TRBJ1-3,NA,TGTGCCAGCAGCTCCACCCAAGCCTCTGGAAACACCATATATTTT,CASSSTQASGNTIYF
TRBD1,TRBV7-6,TRBJ1-1,NA,TGTGCCAGCAGCCCTGAGGACAGGGGGCCTGAGGCTTTCTTT,CASSPEDRGPEAFF
NA,TRBV10-3,TRBJ1-1,many,TGTGCCATCAGTGAGCCAAATAAAAACACTGAAGCTTTCTTT,CAISEPNKNTEAFF
NA,TRBV24-1,TRBJ1-5,NA,TGTGCCAGCAGTGACGGGGGGGGTTCGGGGCAGCCCCAGCATTTT,CASSDGGGSGQPQHF
NA,TRBV2,TRBJ2-7,few,TGTGCCAGCAGCGTGGGGGCTCGCGAGCAGTACTTC,CASSVGAREQYF
TRBD1,TRBV11-2,TRBJ1-2,many,TGTGCCAGCAGCTTAGGACAGGGATGGAGTGGCTACACCTTC,CASSLGQGWSGYTF
NA,TRBV10-3,TRBJ1-5,NA,TGTGCCATCAGGCCCCGAGACTTCATGGCTAATCAGCCCCAGCATTTT,CAIRPRDFMANQPQHF
NA,TRBV7-3,TRBJ2-7,few,TGTGCCAGCACCGCCGCGGGGGCGGTCTCCTACGAGCAGTACTTC,CASTAAGAVSYEQYF
TRBD1,TRBV20-1,TRBJ2-7,few,TGCAGTGCTAGCGGGACAGAAGTTTACGAGCAGTACTTC,CSASGTEVYEQYF
NA,TRBV7-6,TRBJ2-7,few,TGTGCCAGCAGCCAAGCCGGGGGGCACGAGCAGTACTTC,CASSQAGGHEQYF
TRBD1,TRBV7-2,TRBJ1-6,many,TGTGCCAGCAGCTTGGACAGGGTCGGTTCACCCCTCCACTTT,CASSLDRVGSPLHF
NA,TRBV12-3/TRBV12-4,TRBJ1-1,NA,TGTGCCAGCAGCCGACAAGACACTGAAGCTTTCTTT,CASSRQDTEAFF
TRBD1,TRBV9,TRBJ1-4,NA,TGTGCCAGCAGCGGACAGGGGGCCGCTAATGAAAAACTGTTTTTT,CASSGQGAANEKLFF
NA,TRBV10-1,TRBJ1-2,many,TGCGCCAGCAGTGACCCCACGGACAGTCTGGACTATGGCTACACCTTC,CASSDPTDSLDYGYTF
TRBD2,TRBV5-1,TRBJ2-2,NA,TGCGCCAGCAGCTTGGGCGGACTAGCGGGAGTGTACACCGGGGAGCTGTTTTTT,CASSLGGLAGVYTGELFF
NA,TRBV6-5,TRBJ2-7,few,TGTGCCAGCAGTTACGGTGGAGGGACCTACGAGCAGTACTTC,CASSYGGGTYEQYF
NA,TRBV12-3/TRBV12-4,TRBJ1-5,few,TGTGCCAGCAGTCCCTATTTGTGGGATGGCAATCAGCCCCAGCATTTT,CASSPYLWDGNQPQHF
TRBD2,TRBV29-1,TRBJ2-2,few,TGCAGCGTTGAAGGGGCTAGCGGGAAATCTGTCGGGGAGCTGTTTTTT,CSVEGASGKSVGELFF
NA,TRBV7-9,TRBJ1-1,few,TGTGCCAGCAGCTTAGGCGTGGAATTGCAAGCTTTCTTT,CASSLGVELQAFF
NA,TRBV2,TRBJ1-4,NA,TGTGCCAGCAGGGAGATCGAGGCTCCGACTGGGGAAAAACTGTTTTTT,CASREIEAPTGEKLFF
TRBD1,TRBV7-2,TRBJ1-2,once,TGTGCCAGCAGCTTAGCGAACAGGGGGCTGGATGGCTACACCTTC,CASSLANRGLDGYTF
NA,TRBV6-6,TRBJ1-2,many,TGTGCCAGCAGTTACTCGATAGGGTCCTATGGCTACACCTTC,CASSYSIGSYGYTF
TRBD1,TRBV7-9,TRBJ2-5,many,TGTGCCAGCAGCTTAGAGGACAGGGCAGAGACCCAGTACTTC,CASSLEDRAETQYF
TRBD1,TRBV10-2,TRBJ1-1,NA,TGCGCCAGCAGCGAAGGACAGGGCCCGAACACTGAAGCTTTCTTT,CASSEGQGPNTEAFF
NA,TRBV19,TRBJ1-1,NA,TGTGCCAGTAGTATGCGGGGGCTTGACACTGAAGCTTTCTTT,CASSMRGLDTEAFF
NA,TRBV20-1,TRBJ1-2,many,TGCAGTGCCCGTTGGTTAGGTGGCTACACCTTC,CSARWLGGYTF
NA,TRBV10-3,TRBJ1-1,NA,TGTGCCAGCTCGCCACGTAGGTCATTGAACACTGAAGCTTTCTTT,CASSPRRSLNTEAFF
TRBD1,TRBV7-2,TRBJ2-7,NA,TGTGCCAGCAGCCCGAGAAGCGGACAGGGGATCTACGAGCAGTACTTC,CASSPRSGQGIYEQYF
NA,TRBV2,TRBJ2-5,NA,TGTGCCAGCAGGGACGGACAGCGCGAGACCCAGTACTTC,CASRDGQRETQYF
NA,TRBV5-1,TRBJ2-5,few,TGCGCCAGCAGGGGCGGGATACCCCAAGAGACCCAGTACTTC,CASRGGIPQETQYF
NA,TRBV10-3,TRBJ1-5,NA,TGTGCCAGCAGCCTTCCCCCCGGGGGGCGCCGTCAGCCCCAGCATTTT,CASSLPPGGRRQPQHF
TRBD1,TRBV5-4,TRBJ1-2,NA,TGTGCCAGCAGCACGACAGGGGGCGCCTATGGCTACACCTTC,CASSTTGGAYGYTF
TRBD2,TRBV20-1,TRBJ2-7,NA,TGCAGTGCTAGGGGCGGGAGGAGCTCCTACGAGCAGTACTTC,CSARGGRSSYEQYF
NA,TRBV2,TRBJ1-2,NA,TGTGCCAGCAGCCAAGTGGGACCTAACTATGGCTACACCTTC,CASSQVGPNYGYTF
NA,TRBV19,TRBJ2-7,NA,TGTGCCAGTAGTGCGACAGGTAGAGGGCACGAGCAGTACTTC,CASSATGRGHEQYF
NA,TRBV20-1,TRBJ1-2,few,TGCAGTGCCGCGAAAGACGTTTATGGCTACACCTTC,CSAAKDVYGYTF
TRBD1,TRBV29-1,TRBJ1-2,many,TGCAGCGCCAGAAGTACAGGGGGCTATGGCTACACCTTC,CSARSTGGYGYTF
NA,TRBV15,TRBJ2-5,once,TGTGCCACCAGCAGAGATCAGCAAGGGGCTCAAGAGACCCAGTACTTC,CATSRDQQGAQETQYF
TRBD1,TRBV7-2,TRBJ1-3,NA,TGTGCCAGCAGCAACACGGGACAGATAAACTCTGGAAACACCATATATTTT,CASSNTGQINSGNTIYF
TRBD1,TRBV5-1,TRBJ2-5,NA,TGCGCCAGCACTCCCGAGGGACAGGGAAAAGAGACCCAGTACTTC,CASTPEGQGKETQYF
NA,TRBV2,TRBJ2-3,NA,TGTGCCAGCAGTTACCGGCCGGATACGCAGTATTTT,CASSYRPDTQYF
NA,TRBV15,TRBJ2-6,NA,TGTGCCACCAGCAGAGATCGGGTGGCGGGGGCCAACGTCCTGACTTTC,CATSRDRVAGANVLTF
TRBD1,TRBV24-1,TRBJ2-6,NA,TGTGCCACCAGTGACGCTCCCGGGACAGGGGCTGGGGCCAACGTCCTGACTTTC,CATSDAPGTGAGANVLTF
NA,TRBV12-3/TRBV12-4,TRBJ1-6,NA,TGTGCCAGCAGTTTTCGTGCTGGGGCCTATAATTCACCCCTCCACTTT,CASSFRAGAYNSPLHF
NA,TRBV7-9,TRBJ2-7,NA,TGTGCCAGCAGCCTAGGAGGGGATGCCGAGCAGTACTTC,CASSLGGDAEQYF
TRBD1,TRBV7-2,TRBJ1-2,NA,TGTGCCAGCTCCCGAGCCGGGGGACAGTATGGCTACACCTTC,CASSRAGGQYGYTF
NA,TRBV2,TRBJ1-2,many,TGTGCCAGCAGGGGAGGACAGTCCCGTGGCTACACCTTC,CASRGGQSRGYTF
TRBD1,TRBV6-5,TRBJ1-2,NA,TGTGCCAGCAGTAGGGGACAGAAGGAAGGCTACACCTTC,CASSRGQKEGYTF
NA,TRBV5-1,TRBJ2-5,few,TGCGCCAGCAGCTTGGAGGTAGCGAGTGGGGAGACCCAGTACTTC,CASSLEVASGETQYF
TRBD1,TRBV7-2,TRBJ1-2,NA,TGTGCCAGCAGCTTAGTAGGACAGGGTTTCTATGGCTACACCTTC,CASSLVGQGFYGYTF
TRBD1,TRBV2,TRBJ1-1,NA,TGTGCCAGCAGTGAAGCTCGGACAGGGCCCCCTGAAGCTTTCTTT,CASSEARTGPPEAFF
NA,TRBV2,TRBJ1-3,once,TGTGCCAGCAGTGAAGGGTTAGTCTATGGCTACACCATATATTTT,CASSEGLVYGYTIYF
TRBD2,TRBV2,TRBJ2-7,NA,TGTGCCAGCAGCCAAGGGAGTAGCGGGGCTAGCCAGCAGTACTTC,CASSQGSSGASQQYF
NA,TRBV19,TRBJ1-1,many,TGTGCCAGTAGTCGACGGCCTAACACTGAAGCTTTCTTT,CASSRRPNTEAFF
NA,TRBV7-3,TRBJ1-4,NA,TGTGCCAGCAGCAAGGAGGGGTGGACTAATGAAAAACTGTTTTTT,CASSKEGWTNEKLFF
TRBD1,TRBV7-9,TRBJ1-1,few,TGTGCCAGCAGACCACTAATCAGGGGGCAGAACACTGAAGCTTTCTTT,CASRPLIRGQNTEAFF
TRBD1,TRBV10-3,TRBJ1-4,once,TGTGCCATCAGTGAGTCGGGGACAGGGGCTGATGAAAAACTGTTTTTT,CAISESGTGADEKLFF
TRBD2,TRBV7-2,TRBJ2-5,NA,TGTGCCAGCAGTCCCGGGGGAGGGCGGAATAAGACCCAGTACTTC,CASSPGGGRNKTQYF
NA,TRBV20-1,TRBJ1-1,NA,TGCAGCTTGAAGGATGACACTGAAGCTTTCTTT,CSLKDDTEAFF